This T cell receptor (beta chain) stems from a study of early T cells in non-severe SARS-CoV-2 infection. Unique molecular identifiers were attached to individual cDNA molecules. TCRdb recomputed calls from the 5' RACE reads with MiXCR, one row per CDR3 protein. The table lists tens of thousands of distinct CDR3 sequences, roughly 3.9% of them singletons. Ten or more counts support this clonotype. The clonotype originates from an adult who was a healthcare worker with PCR-confirmed SARS-CoV-2 infection or an uninfected control (not recorded which). The sample taken for sequencing was whole blood.

This CDR3 is CASRPGEETQYF. The CDR3 DNA follows: TGTGCCAGCAGGCCGGGAGAAGAGACCCAGTACTTC. The J gene is TRBJ2-5, the V gene TRBV12-3 or TRBV12-4, with a possible D match to TRBD2 (6 bases). The V gene lost 6 bases and the J gene lost 3 bases, with 8 bases spanning the gap. The length of the CDR3 is 12 residues.